A selection of T cell receptor beta chains follows, all from one sample in a study of blood T cell repertoires in COVID-19. Assay: immunoSEQ multiplex PCR; the TCRdb copy retains only in-frame clones and omits some. The sample has some 150,000 clones; roughly 88% are singletons. The source material was peripheral blood. These receptors were obtained from a woman aged 55 to 70 with acute or convalescent COVID-19. Each CDR3 is given with its conserved first and last residue. D genes are given only for firm matches. The size of a clone is reported for some rows only, either as once, few or many, or as a class for expanded clones.

J | D | size | V | DNA | CDR3
TRBJ1-1 | . | . | TRBV7-3 | TGTGCCAGCAGATCAGGGTGGGACACTGAAGCTTTCTTT | CASRSGWDTEAFF
TRBJ2-5 | TRBD2 | once | TRBV28 | TGTGCCAGCAGTCCTAGCGGGGTAGAGACCCAGTACTTC | CASSPSGVETQYF
TRBJ2-2 | TRBD1 | . | TRBV10-3 | TGTGCCATCAGTGATCCGGGACAGGGGGCTACCGGGGAGCTGTTTTTT | CAISDPGQGATGELFF
TRBJ1-2 | . | . | TRBV3-1/TRBV3-2 | TGTGCCAGCAGCCAATTCCCCCCCTCCGGAGCAGCCTCCTATGGCTACACCTTC | CASSQFPPSGAASYGYTF
TRBJ1-1 | . | once | TRBV12-3/TRBV12-4 | TGTGCCAGCAGCATACATGCGAACACTGAAGCTTTCTTT | CASSIHANTEAFF
TRBJ1-1 | TRBD1 | . | TRBV4-1 | TGCGCCAGCAGCCTAACAGGGGGCACTGAAGCTTTCTTT | CASSLTGGTEAFF
TRBJ2-7 | . | . | TRBV28 | TGTGCCAGCAGTTCCCACACAGGTTCCTACGAGCAGTACTTC | CASSSHTGSYEQYF
TRBJ2-7 | TRBD1 | . | TRBV19 | TGTGCCAGTAGTATAAGAGAGGGACAGGGCGAAACCTACGAGCAGTACTTC | CASSIREGQGETYEQYF
TRBJ1-4 | . | . | TRBV5-1 | TGCGCCAGCAGCTTGGAGGGAGGGCGAACTAATGAAAAACTGTTTTTT | CASSLEGGRTNEKLFF
TRBJ2-7 | TRBD1 | . | TRBV5-1 | TGCGCCAGCAGCCAACAACTCACCGGGACAGCGACTACCTACGAGCAGTACTTC | CASSQQLTGTATTYEQYF
TRBJ1-2 | TRBD1 | once | TRBV19 | TGTGCCGGAATAAGGGGGCAGGGAGAGGCTAACTATGGCTACACCTTC | CAGIRGQGEANYGYTF
TRBJ2-7 | TRBD2 | few | TRBV28 | TGTGCCAGCAATGAGCCGGGACTAGGCTCCTACGAGCAGTACTTC | CASNEPGLGSYEQYF
TRBJ1-2 | TRBD1 | . | TRBV10-3 | TGTGCCATCAGTGATACAGGGGTTGACGGCTACACCTTC | CAISDTGVDGYTF
TRBJ1-2 | . | . | TRBV27 | TGTGCCAGCAGTTTTCGGCAGGGTATTTACTATGGCTACACCTTC | CASSFRQGIYYGYTF
TRBJ2-5 | TRBD2 | . | TRBV19 | TGTGCCAGTAGTCCCCTACTAGCGGGGGACCAAGAGACCCAGTACTTC | CASSPLLAGDQETQYF
TRBJ1-5 | . | . | TRBV9 | TGTGCCAGCAGCGTAGATGCCGCAGGGGCTAATCAGCCCCAGCATTTT | CASSVDAAGANQPQHF
TRBJ1-2 | . | . | TRBV9 | TGTGCCAGCAGCTATACCGCAGGGTATGGCTACACCTTC | CASSYTAGYGYTF
TRBJ2-1 | TRBD1 | once | TRBV9 | TGTGCCAGCAGCGTAGAGGGGGGACAGGGTTGGGCAAATGAGCAGTTCTTC | CASSVEGGQGWANEQFF
TRBJ2-2 | . | few | TRBV4-2 | TGTGCCAGCAGCCAGAGAGGCGGGGGCAGCACCGGGGAGCTGTTTTTT | CASSQRGGGSTGELFF
TRBJ1-1 | . | . | TRBV30 | TGTGCCTGGAGTGTCGGAACAGGGCTGAACACTGAAGCTTTCTTT | CAWSVGTGLNTEAFF
TRBJ2-3 | . | . | TRBV10-3 | TGTGCCATCAGTGGGGCGACAGGTCAAAGCCTCACAGATACGCAGTATTTT | CAISGATGQSLTDTQYF
TRBJ1-6 | . | . | TRBV5-5 | TGTGCCAGCAGCTTTGTCCCCAGCTCCTATAATTCACCCCTCCACTTT | CASSFVPSSYNSPLHF
TRBJ2-1 | TRBD2 | . | TRBV7-2 | TGTGCCAGCAGCTTAGGGGGACTAGGGGACAATGAGCAGTTCTTC | CASSLGGLGDNEQFF
TRBJ2-5 | . | once | TRBV19 | TGTGCCAGTAGTAGGCAGGCCCGAGAGACCCAGTACTTC | CASSRQARETQYF
TRBJ2-5 | TRBD2 | . | TRBV11-2 | TGTGCCAGCAGCCCGTCGGGGGGGGAGACCCAGTACTTC | CASSPSGGETQYF
TRBJ2-3 | TRBD2 | . | TRBV5-4 | TGTGCCAGCAGCTTGGAGCCTAGCGGGGGACCAGATACGCAGTATTTT | CASSLEPSGGPDTQYF
TRBJ1-2 | . | . | TRBV6-1 | TGTGCCAGCAGTGTATCCGGGACAACTACCGGTAGGGGCTACACCTTC | CASSVSGTTTGRGYTF
TRBJ2-1 | . | . | TRBV30 | TGTGCCTGGAGTTTAACTAGAGGGAGGTTTTTCCAGGTTGGGGACAATGAGCAGTTCTTC | CAWSLTRGRFFQVGDNEQFF
TRBJ1-2 | TRBD1 | . | TRBV29-1 | TGCAGCGTTGTGGGGAATCCGTCCGGGACAGGGAGAGATTTCGTCTATGGCTACACCTTC | CSVVGNPSGTGRDFVYGYTF